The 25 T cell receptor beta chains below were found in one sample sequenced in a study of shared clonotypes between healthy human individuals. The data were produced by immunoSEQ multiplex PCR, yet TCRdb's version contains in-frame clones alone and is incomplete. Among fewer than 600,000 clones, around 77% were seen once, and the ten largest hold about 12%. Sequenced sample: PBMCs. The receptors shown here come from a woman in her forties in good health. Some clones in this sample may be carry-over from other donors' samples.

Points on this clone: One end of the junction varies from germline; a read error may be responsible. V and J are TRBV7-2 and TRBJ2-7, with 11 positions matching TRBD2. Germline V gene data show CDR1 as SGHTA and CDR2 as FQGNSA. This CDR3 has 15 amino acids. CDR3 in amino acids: CASSIALAGVGEQYF. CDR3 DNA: TGTGCCAGCAGCATAGCACTAGCGGGAGTAGGTGAGCAGTACTTC.

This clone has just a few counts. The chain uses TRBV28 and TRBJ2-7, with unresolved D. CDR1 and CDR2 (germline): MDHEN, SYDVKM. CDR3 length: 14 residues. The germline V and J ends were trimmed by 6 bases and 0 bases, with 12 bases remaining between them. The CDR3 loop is CASRGPGDSYEQYF. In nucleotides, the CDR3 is TGTGCCAGCAGGGGCCCTGGGGACTCCTACGAGCAGTACTTC.

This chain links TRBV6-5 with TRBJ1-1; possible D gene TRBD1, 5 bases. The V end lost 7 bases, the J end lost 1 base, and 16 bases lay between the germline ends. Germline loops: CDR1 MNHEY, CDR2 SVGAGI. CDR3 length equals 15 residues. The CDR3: CASKMGPPGNTEAFF. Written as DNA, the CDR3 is TGTGCCAGCAAAATGGGACCCCCAGGGAACACTGAAGCTTTCTTT.

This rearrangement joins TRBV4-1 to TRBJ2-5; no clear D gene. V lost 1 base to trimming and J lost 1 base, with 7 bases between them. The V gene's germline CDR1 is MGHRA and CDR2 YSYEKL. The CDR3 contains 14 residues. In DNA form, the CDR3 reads TGCGCCAGCAGCCAAGTCGGCATCCAAGAGACCCAGTACTTC. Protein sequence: CASSQVGIQETQYF.

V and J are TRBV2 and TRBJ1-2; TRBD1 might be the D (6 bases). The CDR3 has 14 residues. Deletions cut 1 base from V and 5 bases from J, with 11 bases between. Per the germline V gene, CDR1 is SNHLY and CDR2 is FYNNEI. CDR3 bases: TGTGCCAGCAGTGAAGGGTCAGGGGTATATGGCTACACCTTC. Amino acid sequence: CASSEGSGVYGYTF.

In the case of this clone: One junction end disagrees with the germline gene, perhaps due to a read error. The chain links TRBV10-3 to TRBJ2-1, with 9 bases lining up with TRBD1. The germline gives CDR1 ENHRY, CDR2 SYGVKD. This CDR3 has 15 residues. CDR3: CASSYAGQGHNEQFF. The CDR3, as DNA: TGTGCCAGCAGTTACGCCGGACAGGGGCACAATGAGCAGTTCTTC.

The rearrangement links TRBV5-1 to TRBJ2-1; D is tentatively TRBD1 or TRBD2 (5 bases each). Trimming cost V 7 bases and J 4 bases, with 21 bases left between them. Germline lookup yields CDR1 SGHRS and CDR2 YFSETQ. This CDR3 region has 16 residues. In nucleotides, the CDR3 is TGCGCCAGCGCCCTGGCCCGGGACCAGACTTACAATGAGCAGTTCTTC. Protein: CASALARDQTYNEQFF.

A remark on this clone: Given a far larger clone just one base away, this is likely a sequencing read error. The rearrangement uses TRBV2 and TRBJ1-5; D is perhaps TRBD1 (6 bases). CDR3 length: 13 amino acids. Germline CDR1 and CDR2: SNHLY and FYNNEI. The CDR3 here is CASGTLSNQLQHF. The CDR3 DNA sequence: TGTGCCAGCGGGACACTTAGCAATCAGCTCCAGCATTTT.

CDR3 residues: CASSQRLAGVETQYF. CDR3 DNA: TGTGCCAGCAGCCAACGACTAGCGGGGGTAGAGACCCAGTACTTC. This chain uses TRBV4-2 with TRBJ2-5, with TRBD2 matching 12 bases. The CDR3 consists of 15 residues. Looked up from germline, CDR1 is LGHNA and CDR2 is YNFKEQ. The V gene end was trimmed by 2 bases and the J gene end by 4 bases; junction bases not matched to a gene: 2.

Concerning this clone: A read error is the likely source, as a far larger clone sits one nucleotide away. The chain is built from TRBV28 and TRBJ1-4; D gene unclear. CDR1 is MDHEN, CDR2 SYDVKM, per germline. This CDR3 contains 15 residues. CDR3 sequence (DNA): TGTGCCAGCAGCCGGGCCGGGCCGGGGAATGAAAAACCGTTTTTT. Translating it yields CASSRAGPGNEKPFF.

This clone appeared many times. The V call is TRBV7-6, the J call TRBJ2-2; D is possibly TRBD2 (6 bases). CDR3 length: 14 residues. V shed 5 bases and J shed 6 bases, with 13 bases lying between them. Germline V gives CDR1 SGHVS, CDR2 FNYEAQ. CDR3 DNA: TGTGCCAGCAGCATCTTGACTAGTTCCGGGGAGCTGTTTTTT. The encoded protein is CASSILTSSGELFF.

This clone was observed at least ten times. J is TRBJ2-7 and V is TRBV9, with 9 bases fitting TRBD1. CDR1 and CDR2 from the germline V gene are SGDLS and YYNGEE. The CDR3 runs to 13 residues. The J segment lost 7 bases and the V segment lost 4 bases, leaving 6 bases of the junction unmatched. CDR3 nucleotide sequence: TGTGCCAGCAGCATCGGACAGGGGTCAGAGCAGTACTTC. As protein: CASSIGQGSEQYF.

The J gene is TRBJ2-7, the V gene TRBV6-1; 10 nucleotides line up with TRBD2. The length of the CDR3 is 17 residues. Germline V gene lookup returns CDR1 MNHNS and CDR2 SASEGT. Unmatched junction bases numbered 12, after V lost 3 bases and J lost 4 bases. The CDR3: CASSDDRFGTSVYEQYF. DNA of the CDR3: TGTGCCAGCAGTGACGACCGATTCGGGACTAGCGTTTACGAGCAGTACTTC.

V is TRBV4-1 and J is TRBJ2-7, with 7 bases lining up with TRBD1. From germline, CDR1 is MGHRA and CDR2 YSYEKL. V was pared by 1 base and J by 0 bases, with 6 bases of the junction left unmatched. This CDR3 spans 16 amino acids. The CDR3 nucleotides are TGCGCCAGCAGCCAAGCCCCACGGGACAGCTCCTACGAGCAGTACTTC. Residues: CASSQAPRDSSYEQYF.

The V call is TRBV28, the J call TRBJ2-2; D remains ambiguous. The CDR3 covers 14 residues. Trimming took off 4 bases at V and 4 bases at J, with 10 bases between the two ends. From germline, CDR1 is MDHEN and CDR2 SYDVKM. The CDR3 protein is CASSSRTVTGELFF. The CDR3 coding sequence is TGTGCCAGCAGTTCCCGGACGGTCACCGGGGAGCTGTTTTTT.

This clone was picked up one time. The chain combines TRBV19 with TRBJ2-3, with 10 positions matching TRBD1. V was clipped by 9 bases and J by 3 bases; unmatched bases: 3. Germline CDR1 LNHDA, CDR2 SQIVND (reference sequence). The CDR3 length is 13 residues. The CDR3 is CASADRGTDTQYF. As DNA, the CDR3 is TGTGCCAGCGCGGACAGGGGGACAGATACGCAGTATTTT. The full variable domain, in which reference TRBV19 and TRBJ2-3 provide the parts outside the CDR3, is DGGITQSPKYLFRKEGQNVTLSCEQNLNHDAMYWYRQDPGQGLRLIYYSQIVNDFQKGDIAEGYSVSREKKESFPLTVTSAQKNPTAFYLCASADRGTDTQYFGPGTRLTVL.

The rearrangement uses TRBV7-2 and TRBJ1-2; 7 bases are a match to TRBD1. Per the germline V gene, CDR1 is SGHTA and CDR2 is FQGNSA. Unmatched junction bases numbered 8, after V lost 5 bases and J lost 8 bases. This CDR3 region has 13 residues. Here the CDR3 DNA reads TGTGCCAGCAGCCTCCGACAGGGTCGAGGCTACACCTTC. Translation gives CASSLRQGRGYTF.

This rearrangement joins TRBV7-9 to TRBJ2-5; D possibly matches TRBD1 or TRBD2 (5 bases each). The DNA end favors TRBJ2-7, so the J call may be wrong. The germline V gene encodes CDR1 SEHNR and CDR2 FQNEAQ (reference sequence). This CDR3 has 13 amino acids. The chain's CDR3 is CASSYGTNYEQYF. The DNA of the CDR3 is TGTGCCAGCAGCTACGGGACGAACTACGAGCAGTACTTC.

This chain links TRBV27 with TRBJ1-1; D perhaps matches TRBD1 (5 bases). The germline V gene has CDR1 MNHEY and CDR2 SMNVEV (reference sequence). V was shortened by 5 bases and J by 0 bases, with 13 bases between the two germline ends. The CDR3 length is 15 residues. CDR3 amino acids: CASSRVGAMNTEAFF. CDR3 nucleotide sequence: TGTGCCAGCAGTCGAGTAGGGGCGATGAACACTGAAGCTTTCTTT.

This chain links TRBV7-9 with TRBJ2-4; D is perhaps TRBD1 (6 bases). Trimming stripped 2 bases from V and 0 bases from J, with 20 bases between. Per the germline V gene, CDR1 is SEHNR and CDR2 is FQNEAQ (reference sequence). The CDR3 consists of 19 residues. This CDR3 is CASSLIGPRGGIAKNIQYF. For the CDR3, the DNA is TGTGCCAGCAGCTTAATCGGCCCCAGGGGTGGCATAGCCAAAAACATTCAGTACTTC.

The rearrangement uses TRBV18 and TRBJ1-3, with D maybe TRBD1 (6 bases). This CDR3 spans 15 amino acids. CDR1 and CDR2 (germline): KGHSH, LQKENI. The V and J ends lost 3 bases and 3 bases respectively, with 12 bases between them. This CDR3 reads CASSPRQDVGNTIYF. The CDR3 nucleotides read TGTGCCAGCTCACCGAGACAGGATGTTGGAAACACCATATATTTT.

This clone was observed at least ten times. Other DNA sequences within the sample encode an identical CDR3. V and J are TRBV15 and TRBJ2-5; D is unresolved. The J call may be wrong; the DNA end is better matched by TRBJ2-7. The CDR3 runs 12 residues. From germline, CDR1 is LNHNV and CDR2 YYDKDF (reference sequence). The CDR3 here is CATSRDEDEQYF. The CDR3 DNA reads TGTGCCACCAGCAGAGATGAGGACGAGCAGTACTTC.

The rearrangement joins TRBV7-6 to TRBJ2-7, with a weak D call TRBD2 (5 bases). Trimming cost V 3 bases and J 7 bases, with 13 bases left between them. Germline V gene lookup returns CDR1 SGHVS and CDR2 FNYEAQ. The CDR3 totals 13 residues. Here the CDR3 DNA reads TGTGCCAGCAGCTTCAGGCTGTCGGGGGAGCAGTACTTC. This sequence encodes CASSFRLSGEQYF. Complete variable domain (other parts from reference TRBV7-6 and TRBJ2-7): GAGVSQSPRYKVTKRGQDVALRCDPISGHVSLYWYRQALGQGPEFLTYFNYEAQQDKSGLPNDRFSAERPEGSISTLTIQRTEQRDSAMYRCASSFRLSGEQYFGPGTRLTVT.

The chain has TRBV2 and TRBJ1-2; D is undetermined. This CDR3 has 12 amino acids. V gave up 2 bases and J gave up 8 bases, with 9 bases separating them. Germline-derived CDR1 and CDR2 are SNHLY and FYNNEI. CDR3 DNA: TGTGCCAGCAGTGAACAGAAGATGGGCTACACCTTC. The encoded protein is CASSEQKMGYTF.

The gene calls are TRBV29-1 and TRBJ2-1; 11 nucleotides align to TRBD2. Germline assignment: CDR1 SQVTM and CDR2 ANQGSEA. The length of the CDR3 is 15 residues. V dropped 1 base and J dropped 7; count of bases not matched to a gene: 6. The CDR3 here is CSVEAIAGGVNEQFF. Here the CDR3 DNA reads TGCAGCGTTGAAGCGATAGCGGGAGGGGTGAATGAGCAGTTCTTC.